This T cell receptor beta chain was captured in a study of cytomegalovirus exposure and HLA in healthy donors. The protocol was immunoSEQ multiplex PCR, while the TCRdb copy is restricted to in-frame clones and leaves out a portion. The sample holds around 120,000 clones; more than 75% are singletons and the top ten take 6% to 7%. CDR1 is SGHRS, CDR2 YFSETQ, per germline. The trim removed 0 bases at V and 1 base at J, leaving 3 bases unmatched. The CDR3 consists of 15 residues. The sequence came from a woman aged 18 to 35 in good health and CMV-seropositive. The genes are TRBV5-1 and TRBJ2-7; 8 bases map to TRBD2. Source material: PBMCs. This CDR3 reads CASSLAAGGSYEQYF. In DNA, the CDR3 is TGCGCCAGCAGCTTGGCGGCGGGGGGATCCTACGAGCAGTACTTC.